This T cell receptor (beta chain) appears in the sequencing data of a study of sequential checkpoint blockade in melanoma. Study as a whole: Maintenance nivolumab came after either treatment sequence. TCRbeta immunosequencing was performed on DNA from roughly 99 pretreatment melanoma tumor samples.

The CDR3 runs 16 residues. Germline values: CDR1 SGHNT, CDR2 YENEEA. The ends lost 5 bases at V and 1 base at J; junction bases unmatched: 9. Sequencing used immunoSEQ multiplex PCR; TCRdb keeps in-frame clones, though not all of them. Of some 5,000 clones in the sample, 18% are singletons; the top ten hold 8.6%. Treatment here: randomized to nivolumab then ipilimumab (arm A) or the reverse (arm B). No patient had prior DNA-damaging chemotherapy. This clone was seen a handful of times. The chain couples TRBV11-3 to TRBJ2-7, with 9 bases fitting TRBD1. The TCR comes from a human donor with melanoma. The material sequenced was tumor tissue (inferred from file names), taken from a patient given nivolumab and ipilimumab in sequence. The CDR3 region is CASSAFTGGGSYEQYF. CDR3 bases: TGTGCCAGCAGCGCTTTTACAGGGGGCGGTTCCTACGAGCAGTACTTC.